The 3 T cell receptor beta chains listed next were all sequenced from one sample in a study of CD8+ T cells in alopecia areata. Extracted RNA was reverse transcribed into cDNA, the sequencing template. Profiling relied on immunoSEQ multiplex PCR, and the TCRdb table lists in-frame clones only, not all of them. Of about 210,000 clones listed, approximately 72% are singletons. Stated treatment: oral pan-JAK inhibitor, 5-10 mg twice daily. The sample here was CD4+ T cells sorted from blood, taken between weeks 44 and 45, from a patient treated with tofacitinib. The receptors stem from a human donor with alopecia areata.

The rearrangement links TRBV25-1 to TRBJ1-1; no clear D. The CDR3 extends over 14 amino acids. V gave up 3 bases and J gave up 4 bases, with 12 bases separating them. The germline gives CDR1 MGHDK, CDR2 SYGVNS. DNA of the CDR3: TGTGCCAGCAGTGATTATAGTGGTTCCACTGAAGCTTTCTTT. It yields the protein CASSDYSGSTEAFF.

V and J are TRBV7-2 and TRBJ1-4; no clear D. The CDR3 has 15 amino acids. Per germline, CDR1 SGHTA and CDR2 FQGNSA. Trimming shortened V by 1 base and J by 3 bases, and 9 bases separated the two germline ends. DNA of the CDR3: TGTGCCAGCAGCTTAGGACCGATCCCTAATGAAAAACTGTTTTTT. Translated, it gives CASSLGPIPNEKLFF.

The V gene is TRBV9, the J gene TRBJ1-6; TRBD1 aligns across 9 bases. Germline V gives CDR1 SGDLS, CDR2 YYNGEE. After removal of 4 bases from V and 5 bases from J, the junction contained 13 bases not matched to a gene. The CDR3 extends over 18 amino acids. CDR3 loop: CASSTPGGTGLDNSPLHF. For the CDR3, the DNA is TGTGCCAGCAGCACGCCCGGAGGGACAGGGCTAGATAATTCACCCCTCCACTTT.